The TCR beta chain described here comes from a study of cytomegalovirus exposure and HLA in healthy donors. 60 Vbeta and 13 Jbeta primers were used in PCR. Profiling relied on immunoSEQ multiplex PCR, and the TCRdb table lists in-frame clones only, not all of them. The table records over 150,000 clones, 85% of them present only once. The ends were cut back, 6 bases at V and 3 bases at J, with 16 bases in the middle. CDR3 size: 15 residues. Germline V CDR1 and CDR2: MGHRA, YSYEKL. The sample was PBMCs. V is TRBV4-1 and J is TRBJ2-3; the D gene is possibly TRBD2 (6 bases). This TCR came from a boy aged 2-9 years in good health and CMV-seronegative. CDR3 DNA sequence: TGCGCCAGCAGTCTCCCCGGGGCGGGAACAGATACGCAGTATTTT. Encoded protein: CASSLPGAGTDTQYF.